This entry lists 3 T cell receptor beta chains sequenced from one sample in a study of OX40 agonist ivuxolimab in advanced cancers. The library was obtained by the immunoSEQ multiplex PCR assay. TCRdb holds this immuneACCESS table with in-frame rearrangements only. Some clones are missing; in checked studies, unresolved V genes explain under half, and the rest has no known cause. The sample table lists some 21,000 clones, approximately 82% of them with a count of one. Of the sample, 25% to 30% falls within the top ten clones. The material sequenced was CD4+ or CD8+ T cells sorted from blood, taken in a trial of the OX40 agonist ivuxolimab. Receptors originate from an adult with an advanced solid tumor such as melanoma, head and neck, liver or kidney cancer.

J is TRBJ2-3 and V is TRBV7-9; D possibly corresponds to TRBD2 (6 bases). The germline V gene has CDR1 SEHNR and CDR2 FQNEAQ (reference sequence). The CDR3 length is 13 residues. Trimming stripped 8 bases from V and 2 bases from J, with 11 bases between. In DNA, the CDR3 is TGTGCCAGCGGGCTAGCGACCACAGATACGCAGTATTTT. Translation: CASGLATTDTQYF. Variable domain in full (rest from reference TRBV7-9 and TRBJ2-3): DTGVSQNPRHKITKRGQNVTFRCDPISEHNRLYWYRQTLGQGPEFLTYFQNEAQLEKSRLLSDRFSAERPKGSFSTLEIQRTEQGDSAMYLCASGLATTDTQYFGPGTRLTVL.

This sequence joins TRBV5-1 and TRBJ2-5; 7 bases line up with TRBD2. The assigned J gene may be wrong: the sequence end matches TRBJ2-7 better. The CDR3 spans 15 residues. Germline lookup yields CDR1 SGHRS and CDR2 YFSETQ. The CDR3 nucleotides are TGCGCCAGCAGCCTTGGCGCCCGGGAGGCCTACGAGCAGTACTTC. Its protein is CASSLGAREAYEQYF.

This clone came up a few times. The chain uses TRBV2 and TRBJ1-3; TRBD1 might be the D (5 bases). V was shortened by 3 bases and J by 0 bases, with 21 bases between the two germline ends. Germline values: CDR1 SNHLY, CDR2 FYNNEI. The CDR3 contains 19 residues. This CDR3 is CASSDPNGGDRASGNTIYF. CDR3 bases: TGTGCCAGCAGTGATCCCAATGGAGGGGACCGGGCCTCTGGAAACACCATATATTTT.